This T cell receptor (beta chain) was obtained from a study of blood T cell repertoires in COVID-19. Overall study: Samples of COVID-19 (acute and convalescent) were obtained from the United States, Italy and Spain.

This CDR3 is 13 amino acids long. The germline V gene encodes CDR1 SGHDT and CDR2 YYEEEE. Trimming took off 0 bases at V and 4 bases at J, with 8 bases between the two ends. Original processing notes: Amplification of reference gene primers provided the estimated nucleated cell counts. This table comes from immunoSEQ multiplex PCR, and its TCRdb copy is limited to in-frame clones, with some not included. Clone size and V and J calls were adopted from that table, with D and trimming inferred from the DNA. The data contain some 150,000 clones, about nine tenths of them seen just once; the ten biggest clones take up 8% to 11%.

The sample taken for sequencing was peripheral blood. This chain links TRBV5-6 with TRBJ2-7; no clear D gene. This sequence originates from a man aged 50 or older with active or convalescent COVID-19. CDR3 in amino acids: CASSLGHLYEQYF. In DNA, the CDR3 is TGTGCCAGCAGCTTGGGGCACCTGTACGAGCAGTACTTC.